Reported below is one TCR beta chain. Between the trimmed V and J ends, which lost 4 bases and 3 bases, there was a span of 15 bases. CDR1 is LGHNA, CDR2 YSLEER, per germline. The CDR3 length is 15 residues. The data stem from a study of early T cells in non-severe SARS-CoV-2 infection. TCRdb reprocessed the 5' RACE reads with MiXCR, giving one entry per CDR3 protein. The sample yields some 91,000 distinct CDR3 sequences, less than 15% seen once. The chain carries TRBV4-3 and TRBJ1-2; possibly TRBD1 for D (5 bases). This receptor was obtained from an adult who was a healthcare worker with PCR-confirmed SARS-CoV-2 infection or an uninfected control (not recorded which). The specimen was whole blood. The CDR3 protein is CASSPSRRADYGYTF. For the CDR3, the DNA is TGCGCCAGCAGCCCCTCCCGCAGGGCGGACTATGGCTACACCTTC.